The clone carrying this T cell receptor beta chain was recorded only once. Its antigen remains unidentified. Co-extraction of both nucleic acids (RNA and DNA) used 20-30 mg of unsorted bulk tissue. Patients in the cohort were treatment-naive and living with chronic HBV infection. Viable tumor cell content exceeded 80% in every tumor sample. The researchers produced TCR beta cDNA from approximately 540 ng total RNA with a constant-region primer. TCR beta libraries came from three nested multiplex PCR rounds using slightly modified ARM-PCR. TCRdb reanalysed the multiplex PCR reads using MiXCR and keeps one entry per CDR3 protein. Of roughly 49,000 distinct CDR3 sequences listed, about 78% are singletons. The source of the sample is a study of tumor-infiltrating lymphocytes in primary liver carcinoma. Study results and caveats: The top-250-clone fraction was significantly higher in tumors than in blood (p = 0.039).

Sequenced sample: liver tumor tissue from sampling region 5. Sample subset: tumor region T5, tumor centre. The sequence was collected from a man in his forties with primary liver carcinoma and hepatitis B virus infection.

CDR3 coding DNA: TGCAGTGCTAGAGATTGGTTAACGGGACAAGAGACCCAGTACTTC. Translated: CSARDWLTGQETQYF. The chain is built from TRBV20-1 and TRBJ2-5, with a possible D match to TRBD2 (5 bases). The CDR3 consists of 15 residues. CDR1 and CDR2 from the germline V gene are DFQATT and SNEGSKA (reference sequence). The V end was cut by 0 bases, the J end by 2 bases, with 13 bases between.